This record looks at one T cell receptor (beta chain) sequence and its context. The sample holds a few counts of this clonotype. Its cognate antigen has yet to be identified. Qualities for individual bases were not recorded, and no much larger clone is one base off. CDR1 and CDR2, per the germline V gene, are SGHVS and FQNEAQ. The germline ends are 20 bases apart after V is trimmed by 5 bases and J by 4 bases. Counted from cysteine to phenylalanine, this CDR3 has 16 amino acids. CDR3 DNA is the only sequence kept; it has 48 bases, read in frame from the first base. Reading the label with the study, this specimen's time point is: patch test 2, 6 weeks after DPC sensitization. The treatment or condition label on this specimen signifies: therapeutic diphenylcyclopropenone sensitization with weekly scalp DPC. At each patch-test visit, blood was drawn before the patch test was applied. Eligible patients were aged 18 to 70, diagnosed with alopecia, deemed suitable for DPC therapy, and excluded if pregnant. Unfractionated whole blood was collected in Tempus Blood RNA tubes, and total RNA was extracted from that blood.

The source of the sample is a study of human T cells and chemical hapten exposure (dated by TCRdb to the early 2020s). A note on the overall study: For sensitization, 2% DPC in acetone was applied to a 2 cm by 2 cm area of upper inner arm skin. Blood samples were taken from patients before sensitization (week 0) and then at 2, 6 and about 24 weeks after DPC sensitization. Peripheral blood TCR repertoire changes were tracked in vivo in alopecia patients during primary and secondary sensitization to the hapten diphenylcyclopropenone (DPC). Patch testing on the upper back used Finn chambers containing 0.01% DPC, with scoring done after 6 days according to International Contact Dermatitis Research Group standards. Throughout the approximately 24-week study period, patients were also given weekly therapeutic DPC doses on the scalp. The mostly female patient cohort included alopecia areata with under or over 50% scalp involvement, alopecia totalis and alopecia universalis. Libraries were pooled for sequencing, and per-sample TCR yields varied mainly because of small differences in library volumes within the pool. Around 29 alopecia patients provided blood for TCR sequencing at one to four time points (pre-sensitization, 2, 6 and 24 weeks). Study-wide conclusions, independent of this receptor: No change with DPC sensitization was found in the number of TCRs above 1 in 1000 frequency, and no evidence of global repertoire structure alterations was found. Compared with pre-sensitization or healthy control sets, expanded TCRs formed significantly more large CDR3 similarity clusters, which is consistent with antigen-driven responses. Patch test score was positively correlated with the number of PT1 expanded TCRs, with significance at thresholds 8, 16 and 32 but not at 4. After repeated subsampling, changes were observed in the strength of the expansion versus patch-test correlation and in the threshold at which the correlation became significant. Alopecia, a presumed autoimmune disease, was present in all patients, so the immune response of the patients might differ from that of healthy individuals.

Preparation of the library involved RACE. Sequencing instrument: NextSeq 500. During library preparation, unique molecular identifiers were attached to individual cDNA molecules so that TCRs could be counted quantitatively and reproducibly. From each blood RNA sample, both TCR alpha and TCR beta chains were sequenced. The original methods were these. Samples had a median of roughly 99,000 TCRs, with a range from roughly 23,224 to 700,000. V, J and CDR3 annotation of the TCR reads was carried out using the Decombinator software suite. For PS versus PT1 abundance plots, all samples were subsampled to the same number of TCRs (28,000). TCRs were defined as expanded if absent before sensitization and observed at least eight times at the 2-week time point. TCRdb reprocessed the public reads (quality trimming at Q25 with fastp, clone calling with MiXCR) and kept in-frame beta chains. Rows are unified per CDR3 protein, each entry keeping the most common DNA and genes. In this record, the V and J calls reflect TCRdb's handling and not the investigators' own analysis. The sample table records nearly 95,000 distinct CDR3 sequences; 9.5% to 11% of these occur just once. 2.2% of the sample rests with the top ten.

The clonotype comes from a middle-aged man with alopecia areata. Some clones in this sample may be carry-over from other donors' samples. The material was whole blood, obtained in connection with sensitization to the hapten diphenylcyclopropenone (DPC). Recombination linked TRBV7-8 to TRBJ1-2, with the D gene not clear enough to name. The base sequence is TGTGCCAGCAGCCCGAACCGGGGTTTCGTTGGCTATGGCTACACCTTC. This gives the protein CASSPNRGFVGYGYTF.